What follows is one TCR beta chain and its context. Per the study methods: By means of reference gene primer amplification, nucleated cell counts were estimated. Libraries were prepared by immunoSEQ multiplex PCR; TCRdb keeps only in-frame clonotypes and omits some of them. V and J calls plus clone size are reproduced from that table; the DNA served to infer D and trimming. This table holds 210,000 or so clones, around nine tenths found once. The junction had 3 bases not matched to a gene; V was cut back by 4 bases and J by 3 bases. Germline V CDR1 and CDR2: LGHNA, YSLEER. This CDR3 is 15 amino acids long. This sample was taken from a study of blood T cell repertoires in COVID-19. Overall study context: Spain, Italy and the United States supplied samples that represented acute and convalescent COVID-19. The analysed material was cDNA or gDNA that came from T cells, B-cell-depleted T cells, or PBMCs.

What was sequenced was peripheral blood. The chain links TRBV4-3 to TRBJ2-1, with 10 bases identical to TRBD2. This receptor was taken from a man in his forties with acute or convalescent COVID-19. CDR3: CASSPSGGLYNEQFF. The CDR3 region has the DNA TGCGCCAGCAGCCCTAGCGGGGGACTCTACAATGAGCAGTTCTTC.